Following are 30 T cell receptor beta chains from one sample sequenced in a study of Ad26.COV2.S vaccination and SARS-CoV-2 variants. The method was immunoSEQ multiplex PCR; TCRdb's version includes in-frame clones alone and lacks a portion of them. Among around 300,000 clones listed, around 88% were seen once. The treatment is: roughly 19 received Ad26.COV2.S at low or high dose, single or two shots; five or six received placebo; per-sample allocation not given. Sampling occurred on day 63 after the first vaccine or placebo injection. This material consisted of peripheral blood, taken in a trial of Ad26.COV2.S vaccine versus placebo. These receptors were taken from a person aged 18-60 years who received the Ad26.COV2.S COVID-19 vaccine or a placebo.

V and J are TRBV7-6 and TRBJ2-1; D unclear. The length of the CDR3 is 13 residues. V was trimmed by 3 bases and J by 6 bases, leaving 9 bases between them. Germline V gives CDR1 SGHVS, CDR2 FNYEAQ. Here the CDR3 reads CASSLNFANEQFF. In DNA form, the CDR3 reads TGTGCCAGCAGCTTGAATTTTGCCAATGAGCAGTTCTTC.

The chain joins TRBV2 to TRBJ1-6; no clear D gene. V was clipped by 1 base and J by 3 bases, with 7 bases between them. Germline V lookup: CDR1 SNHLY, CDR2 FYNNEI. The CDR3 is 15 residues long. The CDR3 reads CASSEEGIYNSPLHF. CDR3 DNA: TGTGCCAGCAGTGAAGAAGGGATCTATAATTCACCCCTCCACTTT.

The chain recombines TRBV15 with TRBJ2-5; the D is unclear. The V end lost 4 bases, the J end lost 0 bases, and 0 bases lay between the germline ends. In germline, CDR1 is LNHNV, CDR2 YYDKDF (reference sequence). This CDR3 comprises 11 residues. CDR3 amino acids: CATSNQETQYF. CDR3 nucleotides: TGTGCCACCAGCAACCAAGAGACCCAGTACTTC.

The CDR3 DNA reads as TGTGCCAGCAGCTTATCCCTACTAAGGGACAGCCATCAATGGGAGACCCAGTACTTC. Amino acid sequence: CASSLSLLRDSHQWETQYF. The V call is TRBV7-9, the J call TRBJ2-5; 7 positions match TRBD1. The CDR3 runs 19 residues. Germline-derived CDR1 and CDR2 are SEHNR and FQNEAQ (reference sequence). V trimming: 2 bases; J trimming: 5 bases; junction bases outside the gene matches: 20.

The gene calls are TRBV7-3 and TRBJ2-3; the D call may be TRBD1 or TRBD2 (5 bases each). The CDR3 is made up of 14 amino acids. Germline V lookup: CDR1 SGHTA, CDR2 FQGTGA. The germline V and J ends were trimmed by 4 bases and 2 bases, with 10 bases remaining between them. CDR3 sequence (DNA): TGTGCCAGCAGCTCCTCGGGACCCACAGATACGCAGTATTTT. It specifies CASSSSGPTDTQYF.

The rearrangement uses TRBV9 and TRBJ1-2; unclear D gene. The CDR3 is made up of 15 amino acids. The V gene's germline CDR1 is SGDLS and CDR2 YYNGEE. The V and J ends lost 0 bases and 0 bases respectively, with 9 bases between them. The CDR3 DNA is TGTGCCAGCAGCGTAGCCACAGAACCTAACTATGGCTACACCTTC. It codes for CASSVATEPNYGYTF.

CDR3 sequence: CASSLAGDEQYF. In DNA, the CDR3 is TGTGCCAGCAGCTTGGCCGGGGACGAGCAGTACTTC. The chain links TRBV7-8 to TRBJ2-7; TRBD2 is a possible D gene (5 bases). Germline loops: CDR1 SGHVS, CDR2 FQNEAQ. The CDR3 has 12 residues. Trimming took 3 bases from V and 5 from J, leaving 8 bases between them. Full variable domain (missing parts from reference TRBV7-8 and TRBJ2-7): GAGVSQSPRYKVAKRGQDVALRCDPISGHVSLFWYQQALGQGPEFLTYFQNEAQLDKSGLPSDRFFAERPEGSVSTLKIQRTQQEDSAVYLCASSLAGDEQYFGPGTRLTVT.

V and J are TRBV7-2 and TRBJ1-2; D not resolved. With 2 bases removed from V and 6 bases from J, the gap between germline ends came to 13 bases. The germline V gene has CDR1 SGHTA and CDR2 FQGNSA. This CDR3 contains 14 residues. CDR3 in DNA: TGTGCCAGCAGCTTACGTCGGCAAAAGGATGGCTACACCTTC. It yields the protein CASSLRRQKDGYTF.

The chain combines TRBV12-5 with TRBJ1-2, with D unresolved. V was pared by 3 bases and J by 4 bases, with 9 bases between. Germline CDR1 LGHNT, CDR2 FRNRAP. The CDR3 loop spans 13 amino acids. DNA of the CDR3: TGTGCTAGTGGTTTCGGGGATAGCTATGGCTACACCTTC. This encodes CASGFGDSYGYTF.

CDR3 DNA sequence: TGTGCCAGTAGTGTGGACAGGGTGTCCCAGCCCCAGCATTTT. Protein sequence: CASSVDRVSQPQHF. The chain couples TRBV19 to TRBJ1-5; TRBD1 matches 8 bases. The V gene end was trimmed by 5 bases and the J gene end by 7 bases; junction bases not matched to a gene: 7. Germline V gives CDR1 LNHDA, CDR2 SQIVND (reference sequence). CDR3 length: 14 amino acids.

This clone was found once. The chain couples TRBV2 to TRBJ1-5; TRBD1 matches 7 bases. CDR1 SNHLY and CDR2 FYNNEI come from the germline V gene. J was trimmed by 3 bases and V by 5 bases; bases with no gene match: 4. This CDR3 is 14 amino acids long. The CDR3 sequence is CASSLTGPNQPQHF. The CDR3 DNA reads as TGTGCCAGCAGTTTGACAGGGCCCAATCAGCCCCAGCATTTT.

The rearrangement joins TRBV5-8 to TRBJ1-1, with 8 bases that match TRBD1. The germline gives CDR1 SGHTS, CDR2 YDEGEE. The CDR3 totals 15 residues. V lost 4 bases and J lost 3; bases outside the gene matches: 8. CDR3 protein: CASSGKRTGYTEAFF. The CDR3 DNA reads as TGTGCCAGCAGCGGAAAGAGGACAGGGTACACTGAAGCTTTCTTT.

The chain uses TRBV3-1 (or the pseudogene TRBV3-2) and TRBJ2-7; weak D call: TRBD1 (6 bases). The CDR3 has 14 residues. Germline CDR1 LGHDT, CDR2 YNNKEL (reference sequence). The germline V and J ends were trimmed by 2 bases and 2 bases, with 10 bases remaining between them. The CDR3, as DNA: TGTGCCAGCAGCCAACCGGGACAAACCTACGAGCAGTACTTC. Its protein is CASSQPGQTYEQYF.

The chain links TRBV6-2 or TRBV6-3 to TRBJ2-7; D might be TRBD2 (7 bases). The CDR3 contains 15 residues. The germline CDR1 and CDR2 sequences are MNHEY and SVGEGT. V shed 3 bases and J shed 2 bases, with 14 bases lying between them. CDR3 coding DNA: TGTGCCAGCAGTTATGAGCAGGGGAGGGCCTACGAGCAGTACTTC. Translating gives CASSYEQGRAYEQYF.

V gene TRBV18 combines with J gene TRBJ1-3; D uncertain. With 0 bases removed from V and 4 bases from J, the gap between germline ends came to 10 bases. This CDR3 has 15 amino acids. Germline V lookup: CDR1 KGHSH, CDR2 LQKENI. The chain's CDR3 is CASSPPSGPGNTIYF. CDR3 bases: TGTGCCAGCTCACCACCCTCGGGCCCCGGAAACACCATATATTTT.

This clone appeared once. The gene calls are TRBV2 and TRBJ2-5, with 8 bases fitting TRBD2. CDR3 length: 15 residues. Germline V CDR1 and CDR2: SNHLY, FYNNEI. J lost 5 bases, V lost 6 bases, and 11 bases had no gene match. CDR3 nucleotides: TGTGCCAGCAGCTTCCGGGGGACGGGAGGGGAGACCCAGTACTTC. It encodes CASSFRGTGGETQYF.

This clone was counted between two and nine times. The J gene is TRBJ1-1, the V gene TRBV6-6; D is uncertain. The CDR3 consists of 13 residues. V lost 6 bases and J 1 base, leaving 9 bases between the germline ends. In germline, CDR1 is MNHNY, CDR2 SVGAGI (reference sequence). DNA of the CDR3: TGTGCCAGCAGCGCCACGAGGAACACTGAAGCTTTCTTT. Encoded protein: CASSATRNTEAFF.

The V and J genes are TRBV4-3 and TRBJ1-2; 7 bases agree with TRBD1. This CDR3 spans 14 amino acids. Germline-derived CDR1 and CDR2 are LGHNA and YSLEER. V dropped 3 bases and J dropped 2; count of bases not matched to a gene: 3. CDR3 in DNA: TGCGCCAGCAGCCATACGACAGGGAACTATGGCTACACCTTC. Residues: CASSHTTGNYGYTF.

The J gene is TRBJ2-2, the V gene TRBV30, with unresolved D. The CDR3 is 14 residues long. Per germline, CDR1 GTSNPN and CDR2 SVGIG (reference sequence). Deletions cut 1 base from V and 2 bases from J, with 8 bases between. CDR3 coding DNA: TGTGCCTGGAGTGGTCAGGTTAACACCGGGGAGCTGTTTTTT. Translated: CAWSGQVNTGELFF.

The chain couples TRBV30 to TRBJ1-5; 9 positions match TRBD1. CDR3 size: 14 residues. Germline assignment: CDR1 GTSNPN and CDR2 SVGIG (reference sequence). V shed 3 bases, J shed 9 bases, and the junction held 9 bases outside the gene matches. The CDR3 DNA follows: TGTGCCTGGAGCGGGCGACAGGGGGGGAGGCCCCAGCATTTT. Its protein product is CAWSGRQGGRPQHF. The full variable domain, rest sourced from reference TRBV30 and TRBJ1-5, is SQTIHQWPATLVQPVGSPLSLECTVEGTSNPNLYWYRQAAGRGLQLLFYSVGIGQISSEVPQNLSASRPQDRQFILSSKKLLLSDSGFYLCAWSGRQGGRPQHFGDGTRLSIL.

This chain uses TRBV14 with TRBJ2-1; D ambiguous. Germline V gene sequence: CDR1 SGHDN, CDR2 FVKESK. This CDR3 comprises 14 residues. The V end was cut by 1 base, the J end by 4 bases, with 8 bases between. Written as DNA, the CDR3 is TGTGCCAGCAGCCAAGCCGCGAGTTACAATGAGCAGTTCTTC. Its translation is CASSQAASYNEQFF.

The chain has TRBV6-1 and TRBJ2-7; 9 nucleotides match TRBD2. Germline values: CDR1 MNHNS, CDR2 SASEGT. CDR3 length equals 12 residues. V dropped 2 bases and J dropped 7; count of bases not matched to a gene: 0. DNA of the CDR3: TGTGCCAGCAGTGAAACTAGCGGGGAGCAGTACTTC. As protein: CASSETSGEQYF.

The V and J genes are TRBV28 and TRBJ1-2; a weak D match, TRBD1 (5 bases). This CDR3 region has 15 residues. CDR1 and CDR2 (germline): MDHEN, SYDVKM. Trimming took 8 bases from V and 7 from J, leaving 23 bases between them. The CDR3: CASGFLGARVGGYTF. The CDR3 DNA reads TGTGCCAGCGGATTTTTAGGGGCCCGGGTTGGTGGCTACACCTTC.

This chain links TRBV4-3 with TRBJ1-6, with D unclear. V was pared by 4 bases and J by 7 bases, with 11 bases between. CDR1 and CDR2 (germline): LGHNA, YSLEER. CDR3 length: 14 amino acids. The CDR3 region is CASSRENGNSPLHF. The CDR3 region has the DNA TGCGCCAGCAGCCGGGAGAATGGGAATTCACCCCTCCACTTT.

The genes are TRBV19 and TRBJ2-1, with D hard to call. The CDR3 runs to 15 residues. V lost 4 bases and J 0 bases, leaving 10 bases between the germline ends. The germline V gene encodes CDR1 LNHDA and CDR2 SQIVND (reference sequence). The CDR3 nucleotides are TGTGCCAGTAGTACGGGCAGATACTCCTACAATGAGCAGTTCTTC. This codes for CASSTGRYSYNEQFF. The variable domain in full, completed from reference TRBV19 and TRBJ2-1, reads DGGITQSPKYLFRKEGQNVTLSCEQNLNHDAMYWYRQDPGQGLRLIYYSQIVNDFQKGDIAEGYSVSREKKESFPLTVTSAQKNPTAFYLCASSTGRYSYNEQFFGPGTRLTVL.

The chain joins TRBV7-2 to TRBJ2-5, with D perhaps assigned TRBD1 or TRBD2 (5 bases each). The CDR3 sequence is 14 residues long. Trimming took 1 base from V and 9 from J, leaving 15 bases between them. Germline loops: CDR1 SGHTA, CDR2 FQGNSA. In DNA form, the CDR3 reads TGTGCCAGCAGCTTAGGGGACGGAATCTCGGCCCAGTACTTC. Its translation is CASSLGDGISAQYF.

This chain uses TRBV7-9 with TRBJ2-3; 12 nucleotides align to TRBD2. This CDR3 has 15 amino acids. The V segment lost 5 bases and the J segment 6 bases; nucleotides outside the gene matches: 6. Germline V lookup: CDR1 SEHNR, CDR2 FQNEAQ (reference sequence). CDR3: CASSTALAGGDTQYF. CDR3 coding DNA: TGTGCCAGCAGCACCGCCCTAGCGGGGGGGGATACGCAGTATTTT.

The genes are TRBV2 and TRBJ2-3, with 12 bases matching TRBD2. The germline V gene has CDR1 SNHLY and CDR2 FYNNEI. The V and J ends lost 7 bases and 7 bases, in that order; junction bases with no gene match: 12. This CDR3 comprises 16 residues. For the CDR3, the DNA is TGTGCCAGCATAGGCCTAACTAGCGGGAGGACGAATACGCAGTATTTT. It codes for CASIGLTSGRTNTQYF.

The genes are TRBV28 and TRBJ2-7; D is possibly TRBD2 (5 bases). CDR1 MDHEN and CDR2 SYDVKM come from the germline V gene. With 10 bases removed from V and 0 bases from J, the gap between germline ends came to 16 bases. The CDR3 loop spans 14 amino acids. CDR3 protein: CATNLPGISYEQYF. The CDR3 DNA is TGTGCCACCAATCTCCCGGGGATCTCCTACGAGCAGTACTTC.

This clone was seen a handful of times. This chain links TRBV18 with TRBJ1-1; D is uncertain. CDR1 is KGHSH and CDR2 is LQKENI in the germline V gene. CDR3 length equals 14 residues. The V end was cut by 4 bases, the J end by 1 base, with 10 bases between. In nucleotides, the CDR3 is TGTGCCAGCTCACAACTCCAGAGGAACACTGAAGCTTTCTTT. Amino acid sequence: CASSQLQRNTEAFF.